This TCR beta chain was observed in a study of shared clonotypes between healthy human individuals. Study conclusions and caveats: Naive subsets generally had larger estimated richness than memory subsets.

The V and J ends lost 0 bases and 4 bases respectively, with 9 bases between them. This CDR3 region has 14 residues. Germline assignment: CDR1 SNHLY and CDR2 FYNNEI. For this clone: The antigen remains undetermined.

Profiling relied on immunoSEQ multiplex PCR, and the TCRdb table lists in-frame clones only, not all of them. The profile shows about 1.1 million clones, 70% to 85% of them singletons. The rearrangement joins TRBV2 to TRBJ1-1, with D maybe TRBD1 (6 bases). Sequencing used memory CD4+ T cells from PBMCs. Subset here: CD45RA-negative fraction. The receptor was derived from a man aged 18-30 years in good health. Some clones in this sample may be carry-over from other donors' samples. The CDR3 is CASSEADRTTEAFF. The CDR3 DNA is TGTGCCAGCAGTGAAGCCGACAGGACCACTGAAGCTTTCTTT.